This TCR beta chain was documented in a study of T cells in Graves' hyperthyroidism and ophthalmopathy. Notes on the study in general: Using 13 V-J features, a model discriminated ophthalmopathy from stable hyperthyroidism.

This clonotype was picked up many times. The antigen is not known. The definition of stable Graves' hyperthyroidism was no ophthalmopathy progression within 18 months. Participants, patients aged 18 to 65, had newly diagnosed hyperthyroidism with a duration under 2 months. Criteria for exclusion of patients were uncontrolled infection, other autoimmune disease, pregnancy or lactation. TCR beta CDR3 region amplification was performed from RNA transcripts. Primed by the HTBI set, a first-round RT-PCR was run on the TCR CDR3. One entry per CDR3 protein results from TCRdb running MiXCR on the multiplex PCR reads. The sample includes some 560,000 distinct CDR3 sequences, about 15% of them seen just once. Germline CDR1 is DFQATT and CDR2 is SNEGSKA (reference sequence). The J segment lost 4 bases and the V segment lost 6 bases, leaving 10 bases of the junction unmatched. There are 14 residues in the CDR3.

Sequenced input: blood. This TCR was sampled from a woman in her twenties or thirties with Graves' hyperthyroidism. This rearrangement joins TRBV20-1 to TRBJ1-1, with TRBD1 identical over 8 bases. As DNA, the CDR3 is TGCAGTGCGGGTGAGACAGGGGTGGTCACTGAAGCTTTCTTT. This sequence encodes CSAGETGVVTEAFF.